The next 19 T cell receptor beta chains were all read from a single sample in a study of a mutant IDH1 vaccine in newly diagnosed glioma. Indicated time point: week 5, during vaccination. The vaccine gave 300 ug of a 20-mer mutant IDH1 peptide subcutaneously per dose. Antigen specificity for these receptors is unknown. The protocol was immunoSEQ multiplex PCR, while the TCRdb copy is restricted to in-frame clones and leaves out a portion. The table records 50,000 to 65,000 clones, about 81% of them present only once. Source: PBMCs, taken from a glioma patient whose treatment included an IDH1 peptide vaccine. The receptors derive from a man younger than 40 with glioma.

V and J are TRBV10-2 and TRBJ2-7; D gene unclear. V was cut by 2 bases and J by 4 bases, with 15 bases left in between. CDR3 size: 15 residues. Germline CDR1 and CDR2: WSHSY and SAAADI. Written as DNA, the CDR3 is TGCGCCAGCAGTGAGATACGGAGCTACGATTACGAGCAGTACTTC. Amino acid sequence: CASSEIRSYDYEQYF.

The chain joins TRBV15 to TRBJ2-1; D is uncertain. The CDR3 is made up of 15 amino acids. V dropped 1 base and J dropped 5 bases, with 12 bases sitting between them. CDR1 LNHNV and CDR2 YYDKDF come from the germline V gene (reference sequence). CDR3 in amino acids: CATSRGLGTDNEQFF. The CDR3, as DNA: TGTGCCACCAGCAGAGGTCTAGGAACGGACAATGAGCAGTTCTTC.

The chain has TRBV2 and TRBJ1-6, with D unresolved. Between the trimmed V and J ends, which lost 6 bases and 8 bases, there was a span of 17 bases. This CDR3 comprises 15 residues. Looked up from germline, CDR1 is SNHLY and CDR2 is FYNNEI. The CDR3 loop is CASRAPGWPYSPLHF. CDR3 coding DNA: TGTGCCAGCAGGGCACCCGGGTGGCCTTATTCACCCCTCCACTTT. Based on the CDR3 plus reference TRBV2 and TRBJ1-6, the full variable domain is EPEVTQTPSHQVTQMGQEVILRCVPISNHLYFYWYRQILGQKVEFLVSFYNNEISEKSEIFDDQFSVERPDGSNFTLKIRSTKLEDSAMYFCASRAPGWPYSPLHFGNGTRLTVT.

This chain links TRBV5-1 with TRBJ2-3; D call uncertain. CDR1 is SGHRS and CDR2 is YFSETQ in the germline V gene. This CDR3 comprises 14 residues. The ends were cut back, 0 bases at V and 2 bases at J, with 7 bases in the middle. The CDR3 protein is CASSLETPTDTQYF. The CDR3 region has the DNA TGCGCCAGCAGCTTGGAGACACCCACAGATACGCAGTATTTT.

J is TRBJ2-1 and V is TRBV19, with a possible D match to TRBD2 (6 bases). The germline V gene has CDR1 LNHDA and CDR2 SQIVND (reference sequence). The CDR3 is made up of 13 amino acids. DNA for the CDR3: TGTGCTTCCGGGACTTCCTTCTACAATGAGCAGTTCTTC. This sequence encodes CASGTSFYNEQFF.

The chain carries TRBV6-1 and TRBJ1-2; a possible D gene is TRBD1 (5 bases). V dropped 6 bases and J dropped 7 bases, with 15 bases sitting between them. CDR1 and CDR2 from the germline V gene are MNHNS and SASEGT. The CDR3 is 13 amino acids. The CDR3 bases are TGTGCCAGCAGACGAATGACCGGGGCTGGCTACACCTTC. This sequence encodes CASRRMTGAGYTF.

J is TRBJ2-7 and V is TRBV2; TRBD1 might be the D (6 bases). Trimming took off 5 bases at V and 0 bases at J, with 17 bases between the two ends. The CDR3 runs to 16 residues. Germline CDR1 is SNHLY and CDR2 is FYNNEI. Here the CDR3 DNA reads TGTGCCAGCAGTAGAAGACAGGCTCCAAGCTCCTACGAGCAGTACTTC. Its translation is CASSRRQAPSSYEQYF.

V and J are TRBV5-4 and TRBJ2-2, with D hard to call. V was trimmed by 2 bases and J by 2 bases, leaving 7 bases between them. This CDR3 region has 14 residues. In germline, CDR1 is SGHNT, CDR2 YYREEE (reference sequence). The CDR3 loop is CASSFYINTGELFF. DNA for the CDR3: TGTGCCAGCAGCTTTTACATCAACACCGGGGAGCTGTTTTTT.

This chain links TRBV15 with TRBJ1-2; TRBD1 might be the D (5 bases). V was cut by 0 bases and J by 4 bases, with 15 bases left in between. The CDR3 loop spans 16 amino acids. The V gene's germline CDR1 is LNHNV and CDR2 YYDKDF (reference sequence). Here the CDR3 reads CATSRDKQGSFYGYTF. In DNA form, the CDR3 reads TGTGCCACCAGCAGAGATAAGCAGGGATCCTTCTATGGCTACACCTTC.

This chain links TRBV7-9 with TRBJ2-1; 9 nucleotides match TRBD2. Trimming at V came to 6 bases and at J to 4 bases, leaving 7 bases not matched to a gene. This CDR3 comprises 15 residues. Germline CDR1 reads SEHNR; CDR2 reads FQNEAQ (reference sequence). CDR3 sequence (DNA): TGTGCCAGCAGTCCCCGCGGGGGGGCGTACAATGAGCAGTTCTTC. This translates into CASSPRGGAYNEQFF.

The V gene is TRBV16, the J gene TRBJ2-7, with 11 bases aligning to TRBD1. The CDR3 loop spans 15 amino acids. Losses at the gene ends were 2 bases for V and 6 bases for J; bases not matched to a gene: 6. Per the germline V gene, CDR1 is KGHSY and CDR2 is FQNENV. CDR3 sequence (DNA): TGTGCCAGCAGCCAACTCGGGACAGGGGGATCCGAGCAGTACTTC. Translation gives CASSQLGTGGSEQYF.

The chain links TRBV2 to TRBJ1-4; D remains unclear. CDR3 length equals 14 residues. Germline lookup yields CDR1 SNHLY and CDR2 FYNNEI. V was pared by 8 bases and J by 3 bases, with 13 bases between. CDR3 nucleotides: TGTGCCAGCCGTGCGGGGAGGTCTAATGAAAAACTGTTTTTT. Its translation: CASRAGRSNEKLFF.

This clone was seen more than once but under ten times. The V gene is TRBV4-1, the J gene TRBJ2-2; no definite D call. This CDR3 contains 16 residues. The V and J ends lost 0 bases and 1 base respectively, with 9 bases between them. Germline CDR1 MGHRA, CDR2 YSYEKL. As DNA, the CDR3 is TGCGCCAGCAGCCAAGAGGCAGGCCTGAACACCGGGGAGCTGTTTTTT. Encoded protein: CASSQEAGLNTGELFF.

This chain's CDR3 is CASSEFDQKRGNQPQHF. Written as DNA, the CDR3 is TGCGCCAGCAGTGAGTTTGATCAAAAGCGGGGCAATCAGCCCCAGCATTTT. V and J are TRBV10-1 and TRBJ1-5; D is unclear. Germline loops: CDR1 WNHNN, CDR2 SYGVQD (reference sequence). Deletions cut 1 base from V and 2 bases from J, with 15 bases between. The CDR3 spans 17 residues.

The chain is built from TRBV11-2 and TRBJ2-2; 9 positions agree with TRBD1. The germline V gene has CDR1 SGHAT and CDR2 FQNNGV. V trimming: 6 bases; J trimming: 0 bases; junction bases outside the gene matches: 5. The CDR3 sequence is 16 residues long. CDR3 amino acids: CASRRDRASNTGELFF. The CDR3 region has the DNA TGTGCCAGCAGGAGGGACAGGGCATCGAACACCGGGGAGCTGTTTTTT.

The J gene is TRBJ2-1, the V gene TRBV10-1, with a weak D call TRBD2 (10 bases). This CDR3 spans 20 amino acids. Germline CDR1 is WNHNN and CDR2 is SYGVQD (reference sequence). The germline V and J ends were trimmed by 3 bases and 5 bases, with 29 bases remaining between them. As DNA, the CDR3 is TGCGCCAGCAGTGAAGGACAGGGGATCTGGCTAGCGGGGGCTAACAATGAGCAGTTCTTC. Translated, it gives CASSEGQGIWLAGANNEQFF.

There are a few counts of this clone. This rearrangement joins TRBV15 to TRBJ1-1; weak D call: TRBD1 (5 bases). Trimming pared 0 bases from V and 0 bases from J, leaving 8 bases between. The CDR3 has 15 residues. Germline V gene lookup returns CDR1 LNHNV and CDR2 YYDKDF (reference sequence). CDR3 nucleotides: TGTGCCACCAGCAGAGAACCAGGGATGAACACTGAAGCTTTCTTT. It is translated as CATSREPGMNTEAFF.

The chain carries TRBV18 and TRBJ2-7, with D tentatively TRBD2 (5 bases). Trimming stripped 3 bases from V and 3 bases from J, with 6 bases between. The CDR3 sequence is 12 residues long. From germline, CDR1 is KGHSH and CDR2 LQKENI. The CDR3, as DNA: TGTGCCAGCTCACCTGGAGGCTACGAGCAGTACTTC. It yields the protein CASSPGGYEQYF.

The rearrangement joins TRBV5-1 to TRBJ2-5; 7 positions agree with TRBD2. With V trimmed by 7 bases and J by 1 base, 7 bases remained unmatched. Germline V gene lookup returns CDR1 SGHRS and CDR2 YFSETQ. CDR3 length: 14 residues. CDR3 sequence: CASARTGGQETQYF. CDR3 in DNA: TGCGCCAGCGCCCGCACGGGGGGCCAAGAGACCCAGTACTTC.